This entry lists 10 T cell receptor beta chains sequenced from one sample in a study of cytomegalovirus exposure and HLA in healthy donors. PCR employed 60 Vbeta and 13 Jbeta primers. Sequenced by immunoSEQ multiplex PCR; TCRdb stores in-frame clones only, minus some. The table lists some 150,000 clones, 75% to 90% of them singletons. The specimen sequenced was PBMCs. The source of these receptors is a woman aged 25 to 39 in good health and CMV-seronegative.

The chain uses TRBV19 and TRBJ1-2; TRBD1 matches 7 bases. This CDR3 region has 15 residues. The V gene's germline CDR1 is LNHDA and CDR2 SQIVND (reference sequence). Trimming took 4 bases from V and 13 from J; bases not matched to a gene: 18. CDR3 sequence: CASSTSQGTAWARTF. The CDR3 DNA reads as TGTGCCAGTAGTACCAGCCAAGGGACAGCCTGGGCTCGCACCTTC.

The V gene is TRBV2, the J gene TRBJ2-5; D is unresolved. The CDR3 loop spans 15 amino acids. The V gene's germline CDR1 is SNHLY and CDR2 FYNNEI. Trimming took off 3 bases at V and 1 base at J, with 12 bases between the two ends. The CDR3 DNA follows: TGTGCCAGCAGTGATTCGAGAGTACTCCAAGAGACCCAGTACTTC. It codes for CASSDSRVLQETQYF.

The J gene is TRBJ2-7, the V gene TRBV25-1; D perhaps matches TRBD1 (5 bases). Germline lookup yields CDR1 MGHDK and CDR2 SYGVNS. The CDR3 contains 13 residues. V gave up 2 bases and J gave up 3 bases, with 8 bases separating them. In DNA form, the CDR3 reads TGTGCCAGCAGTGAACAGGGCGGCTACGAGCAGTACTTC. It yields the protein CASSEQGGYEQYF.

The rearrangement joins TRBV11-2 to TRBJ2-7; 12 positions agree with TRBD2. This CDR3 spans 14 amino acids. Germline V gives CDR1 SGHAT, CDR2 FQNNGV. V trimming: 7 bases; J trimming: 6 bases; junction bases outside the gene matches: 7. The CDR3: CASNLLAGGREQYF. CDR3 DNA: TGTGCCAGCAACCTACTAGCGGGAGGTCGCGAGCAGTACTTC. The whole variable domain, filled in from reference TRBV11-2 and TRBJ2-7, reads EAGVAQSPRYKIIEKRQSVAFWCNPISGHATLYWYQQILGQGPKLLIQFQNNGVVDDSQLPKDRFSAERLKGVDSTLKIQPAKLEDSAVYLCASNLLAGGREQYFGPGTRLTVT.

This chain uses TRBV15 with TRBJ1-4; the match to TRBD1 covers 11 bases. The CDR3 loop spans 16 amino acids. With 3 bases clipped from V and 7 bases from J, the junction kept 7 bases outside the gene matches. CDR1 and CDR2 from the germline V gene are LNHNV and YYDKDF (reference sequence). Written as DNA, the CDR3 is TGTGCCACCAGCAGGGACAGGGGGCGGTTGGTTGAAAAACTGTTTTTT. Translation gives CATSRDRGRLVEKLFF.

CDR3 loop: CASSDQAGRLTDTQYF. For the CDR3, the DNA is TGTGCCAGCAGTGACCAAGCGGGACGGCTCACAGATACGCAGTATTTT. V usage is TRBV6-1 and J usage is TRBJ2-3, with 7 nucleotides matching TRBD2. The CDR3 spans 16 residues. V lost 3 bases to trimming and J lost 2 bases; unmatched junction nucleotides: 8. Per germline, CDR1 MNHNS and CDR2 SASEGT.

This sequence joins TRBV14 and TRBJ1-1, with 7 bases lining up with TRBD1. Germline V lookup: CDR1 SGHDN, CDR2 FVKESK. V lost 4 bases and J lost 11; bases outside the gene matches: 19. This CDR3 region has 16 residues. CDR3: CASSRDDRAYLSGAFF. The CDR3 DNA is TGTGCCAGCAGCCGAGACGACAGGGCCTACTTAAGCGGGGCTTTCTTT. The full variable domain, with the rest looked up from reference TRBV14 and TRBJ1-1, is EAGVTQFPSHSVIEKGQTVTLRCDPISGHDNLYWYRRVMGKEIKFLLHFVKESKQDESGMPNNRFLAERTGGTYSTLKVQPAELEDSGVYFCASSRDDRAYLSGAFFGQGTRLTVV.

The J gene is TRBJ2-5, the V gene TRBV5-6, with D possibly being TRBD1 (5 bases). The V gene's germline CDR1 is SGHDT and CDR2 YYEEEE. This CDR3 is 14 amino acids long. The V and J ends lost 2 bases and 1 base respectively, with 9 bases between them. CDR3 sequence (DNA): TGTGCCAGCAGCTTATCAGGGATCCAAGAGACCCAGTACTTC. Amino acids: CASSLSGIQETQYF.

This chain connects TRBV7-9 to TRBJ2-4, with a possible D match to TRBD1 (6 bases). The germline V gene has CDR1 SEHNR and CDR2 FQNEAQ (reference sequence). Trimming left V 5 bases short and J 1 base short, with 15 bases between. This CDR3 is built from 16 residues. The DNA of the CDR3 is TGTGCCAGCAGCCCAGAGGGGGTAGGGGCCAAAAACATTCAGTACTTC. It specifies CASSPEGVGAKNIQYF.

The DNA for the CDR3 is TGTGCCAGTAGTGTAACACAGGGGAACGGCGAGCAGTACTTC. Residues: CASSVTQGNGEQYF. This chain uses TRBV19 with TRBJ2-7; 7 bases align to TRBD1. V lost 5 bases and J lost 6; bases outside the gene matches: 10. CDR3 length: 14 amino acids. Germline CDR1 reads LNHDA; CDR2 reads SQIVND (reference sequence).